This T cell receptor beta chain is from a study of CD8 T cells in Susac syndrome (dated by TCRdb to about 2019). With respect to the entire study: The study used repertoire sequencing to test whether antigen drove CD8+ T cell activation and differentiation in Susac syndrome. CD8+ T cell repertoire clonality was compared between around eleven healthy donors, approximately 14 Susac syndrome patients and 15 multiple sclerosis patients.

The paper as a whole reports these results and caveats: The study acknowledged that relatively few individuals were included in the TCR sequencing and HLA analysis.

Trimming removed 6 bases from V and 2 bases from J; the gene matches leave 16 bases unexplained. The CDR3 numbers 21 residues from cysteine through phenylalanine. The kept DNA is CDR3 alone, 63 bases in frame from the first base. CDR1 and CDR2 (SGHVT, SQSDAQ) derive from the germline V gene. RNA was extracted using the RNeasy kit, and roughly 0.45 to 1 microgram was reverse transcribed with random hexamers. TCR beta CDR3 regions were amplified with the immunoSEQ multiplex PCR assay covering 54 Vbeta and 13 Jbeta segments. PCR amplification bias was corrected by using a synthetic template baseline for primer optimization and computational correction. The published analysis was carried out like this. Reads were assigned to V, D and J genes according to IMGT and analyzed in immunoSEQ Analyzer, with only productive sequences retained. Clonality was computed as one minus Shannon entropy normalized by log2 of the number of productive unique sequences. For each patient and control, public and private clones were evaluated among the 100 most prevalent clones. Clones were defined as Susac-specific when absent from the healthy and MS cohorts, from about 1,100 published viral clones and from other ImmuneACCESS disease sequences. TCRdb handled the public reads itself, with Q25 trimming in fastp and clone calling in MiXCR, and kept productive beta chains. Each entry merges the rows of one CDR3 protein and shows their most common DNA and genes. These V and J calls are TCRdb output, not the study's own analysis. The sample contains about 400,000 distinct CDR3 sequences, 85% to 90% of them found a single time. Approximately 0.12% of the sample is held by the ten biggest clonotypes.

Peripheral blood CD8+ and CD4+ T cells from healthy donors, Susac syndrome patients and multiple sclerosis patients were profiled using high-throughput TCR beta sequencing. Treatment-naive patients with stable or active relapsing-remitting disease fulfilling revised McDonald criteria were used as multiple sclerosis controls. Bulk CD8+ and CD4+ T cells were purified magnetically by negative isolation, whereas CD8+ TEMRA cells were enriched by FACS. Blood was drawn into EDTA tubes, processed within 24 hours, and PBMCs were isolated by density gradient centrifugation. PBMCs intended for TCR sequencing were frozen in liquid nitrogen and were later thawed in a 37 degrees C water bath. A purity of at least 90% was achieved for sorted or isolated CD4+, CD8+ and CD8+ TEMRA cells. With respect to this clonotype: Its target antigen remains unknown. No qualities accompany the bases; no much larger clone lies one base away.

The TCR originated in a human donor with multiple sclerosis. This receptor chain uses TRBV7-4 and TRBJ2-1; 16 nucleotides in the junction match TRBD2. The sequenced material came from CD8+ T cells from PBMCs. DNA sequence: TGTGCCAGCAGGGTCCACCAGCCGGGACTAGCGGGAGGGCGTCCCTACAATGAGCAGTTCTTC. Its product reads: CASRVHQPGLAGGRPYNEQFF.